The text below deals with one T cell receptor beta chain. As yet, its antigen is unknown. The sample originates from a study of CD8 T cells in ankylosing spondylitis. The CDR3 is 17 amino acids. From germline, CDR1 is SGHNT and CDR2 YENEEA. The trim removed 2 bases at V and 8 bases at J, leaving 10 bases unmatched. Study-level points and caveats: There were earlier reports of some motif variants in reactive arthritis synovial fluid and blood. Apparently characteristic of ankylosing spondylitis blood was a TCR beta motif (fewer than ten highly homologous variants).

MiXCR was run by TCRdb on the 5' RACE reads, yielding one entry per CDR3 protein. The sample consists of approximately 60,000 distinct CDR3 sequences, over 5% of them appearing once. The clonotype was recovered from a male donor with ankylosing spondylitis. The V call is TRBV11-3, the J call TRBJ2-1; 12 bases are shared with TRBD2. Sequencing was carried out using synovial fluid, either unsorted or a sorted T cell fraction (not recorded which). The CDR3 region is CASSLSPTSGSSYEQFF. The CDR3 nucleotides are TGTGCCAGCAGCTTAAGCCCGACTAGCGGGAGTTCCTATGAGCAGTTCTTC.